This record concerns one TCR beta chain sequence. The data were obtained in a study of technical replicates of blood from a handful of donors. Assay: immunoSEQ multiplex PCR; the TCRdb copy retains only in-frame clones and omits some. This sample has 65,000 to 90,000 clones, with roughly 94% found just once. Between the trimmed V and J ends, which lost 6 bases and 4 bases, there was a span of 12 bases. From germline, CDR1 is MGHRA and CDR2 YSYEKL. CDR3 length: 14 amino acids. The sequence was collected from a human donor in good health. Sequencing used T cells isolated from PBMCs. This chain joins TRBV4-1 and TRBJ2-2, with D tentatively TRBD1 (5 bases). DNA for the CDR3: TGCGCCAGCAGTTACGACAGTTCCACCGGGGAGCTGTTTTTT. Translating it yields CASSYDSSTGELFF.